This T cell receptor beta chain appears in the sequencing data of a study of blood T cells in healthy people across ages. A second PCR, run for about 7 to 12 cycles, used a sample-barcoded 5' primer plus a J-beta primer mix. From the 5' RACE reads, TCRdb called clonotypes with MiXCR, one entry per CDR3 protein. The sample contains about a million distinct CDR3 sequences, roughly 50% of which appear only once. CDR3 length equals 17 residues. Per germline, CDR1 MGHRA and CDR2 YSYEKL. The study, taken as a whole, reports: The diversity estimates, figures obtained from one million T cells, were considered underestimates. Unknown donor CMV status possibly confounded expanded clonotype changes.

PBMCs were isolated at a quantity of at least 6 million per sample. Comments on this clonotype: Its specificity is not known.

The source is a man younger than 45 in good health. V usage is TRBV4-1 and J usage is TRBJ2-7, with TRBD2 matching 15 bases. The end of the DNA is better explained by TRBJ2-5, so the J call may be wrong. Sequences were obtained from blood. The chain's CDR3 is CASSLLGTSGGLETQYF. The CDR3 DNA reads as TGCGCCAGCAGCCTTTTGGGGACTAGCGGGGGGTTAGAGACCCAGTACTTC.